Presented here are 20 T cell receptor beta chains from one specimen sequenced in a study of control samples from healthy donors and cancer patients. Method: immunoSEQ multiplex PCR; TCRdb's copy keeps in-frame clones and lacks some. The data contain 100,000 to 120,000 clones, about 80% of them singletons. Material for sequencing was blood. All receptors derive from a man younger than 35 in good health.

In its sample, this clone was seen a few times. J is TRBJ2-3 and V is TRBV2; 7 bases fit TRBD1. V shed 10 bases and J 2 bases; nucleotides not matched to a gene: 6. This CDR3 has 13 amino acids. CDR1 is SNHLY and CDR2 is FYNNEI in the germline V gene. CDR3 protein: CATGTVFTDTQYF. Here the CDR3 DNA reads TGTGCCACCGGGACAGTTTTCACAGATACGCAGTATTTT.

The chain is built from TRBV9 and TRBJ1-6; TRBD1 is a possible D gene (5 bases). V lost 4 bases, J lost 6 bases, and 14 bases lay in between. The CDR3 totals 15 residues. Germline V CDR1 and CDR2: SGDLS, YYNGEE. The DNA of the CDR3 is TGTGCCAGCAGCCAGGAGGGGCAGACTAATTCACCCCTCCACTTT. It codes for CASSQEGQTNSPLHF.

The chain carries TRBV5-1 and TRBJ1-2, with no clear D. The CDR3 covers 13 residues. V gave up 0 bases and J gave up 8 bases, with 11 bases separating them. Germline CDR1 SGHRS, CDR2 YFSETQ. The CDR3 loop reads CASSLVSPEGYTF. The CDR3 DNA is TGCGCCAGCAGCTTGGTGAGTCCGGAGGGCTACACCTTC.

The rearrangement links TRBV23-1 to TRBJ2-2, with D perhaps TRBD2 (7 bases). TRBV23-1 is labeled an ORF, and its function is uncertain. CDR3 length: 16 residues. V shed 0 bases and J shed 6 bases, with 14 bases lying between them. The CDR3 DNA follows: TGCGCCAGCAGTCAATCTTACAGGGAGGGAGCCGGGGAGCTGTTTTTT. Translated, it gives CASSQSYREGAGELFF.

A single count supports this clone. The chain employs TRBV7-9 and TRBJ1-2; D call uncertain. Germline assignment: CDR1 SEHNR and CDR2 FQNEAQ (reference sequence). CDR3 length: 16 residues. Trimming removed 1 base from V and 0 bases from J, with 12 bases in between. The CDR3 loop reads CASSLGGTPANYGYTF. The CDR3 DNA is TGTGCCAGCAGCTTAGGGGGTACACCCGCTAACTATGGCTACACCTTC. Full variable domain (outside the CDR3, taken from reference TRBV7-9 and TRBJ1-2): DTGVSQNPRHKITKRGQNVTFRCDPISEHNRLYWYRQTLGQGPEFLTYFQNEAQLEKSRLLSDRFSAERPKGSFSTLEIQRTEQGDSAMYLCASSLGGTPANYGYTFGSGTRLTVV.

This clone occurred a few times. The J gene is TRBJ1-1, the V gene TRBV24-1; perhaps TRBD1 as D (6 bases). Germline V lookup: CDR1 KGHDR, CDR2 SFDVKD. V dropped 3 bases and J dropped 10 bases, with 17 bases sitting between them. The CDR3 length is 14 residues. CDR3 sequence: CATSDPRGYRGAFF. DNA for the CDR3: TGTGCCACCAGTGATCCCAGGGGATACCGTGGAGCTTTCTTT.

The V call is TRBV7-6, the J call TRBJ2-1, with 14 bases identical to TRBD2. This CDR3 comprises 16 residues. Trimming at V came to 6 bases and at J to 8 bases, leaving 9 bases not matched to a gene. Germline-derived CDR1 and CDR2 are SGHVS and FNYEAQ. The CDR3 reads CASRSGLAGGGDEQFF. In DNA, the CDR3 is TGTGCCAGCAGATCCGGACTAGCGGGGGGCGGGGATGAGCAGTTCTTC.

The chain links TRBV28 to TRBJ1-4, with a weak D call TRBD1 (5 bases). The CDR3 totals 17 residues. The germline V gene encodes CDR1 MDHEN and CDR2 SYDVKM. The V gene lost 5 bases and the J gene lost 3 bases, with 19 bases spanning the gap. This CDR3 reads CASSGGGGAWANEKLFF. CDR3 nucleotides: TGTGCCAGCAGTGGCGGAGGCGGGGCTTGGGCTAATGAAAAACTGTTTTTT.

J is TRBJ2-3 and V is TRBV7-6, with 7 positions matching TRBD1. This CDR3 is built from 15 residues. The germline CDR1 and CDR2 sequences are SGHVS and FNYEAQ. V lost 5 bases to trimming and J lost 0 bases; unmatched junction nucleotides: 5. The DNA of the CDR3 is TGTGCCAGCAGCCCGCGGACAGGCAGCACAGATACGCAGTATTTT. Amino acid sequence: CASSPRTGSTDTQYF. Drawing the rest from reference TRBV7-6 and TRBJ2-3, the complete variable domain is GAGVSQSPRYKVTKRGQDVALRCDPISGHVSLYWYRQALGQGPEFLTYFNYEAQQDKSGLPNDRFSAERPEGSISTLTIQRTEQRDSAMYRCASSPRTGSTDTQYFGPGTRLTVL.

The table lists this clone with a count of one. Here the CDR3 reads CASIPWDWTGELFF. The CDR3 nucleotides read TGTGCCAGCATTCCCTGGGACTGGACCGGGGAGCTGTTTTTT. V and J are TRBV6-5 and TRBJ2-2, with a weak D call TRBD2 (6 bases). V lost 7 bases and J 5 bases, leaving 14 bases between the germline ends. Looked up from germline, CDR1 is MNHEY and CDR2 is SVGAGI. The CDR3 extends over 14 amino acids.

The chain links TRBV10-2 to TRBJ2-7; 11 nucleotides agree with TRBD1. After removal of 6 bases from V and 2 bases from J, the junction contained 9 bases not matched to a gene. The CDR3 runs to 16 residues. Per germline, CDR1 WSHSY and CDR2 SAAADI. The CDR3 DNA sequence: TGCGCCAGCAGGGAGGGGACAGGGGGGGGGACCTACGAGCAGTACTTC. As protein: CASREGTGGGTYEQYF.

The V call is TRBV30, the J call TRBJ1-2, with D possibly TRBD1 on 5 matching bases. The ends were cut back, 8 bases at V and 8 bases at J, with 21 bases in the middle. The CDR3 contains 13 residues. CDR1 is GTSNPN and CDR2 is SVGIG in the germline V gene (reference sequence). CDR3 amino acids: CAGSSRVWGGYTF. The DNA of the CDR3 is TGTGCCGGATCCTCCAGGGTTTGGGGGGGCTACACCTTC. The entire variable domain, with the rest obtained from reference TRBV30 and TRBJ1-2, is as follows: SQTIHQWPATLVQPVGSPLSLECTVEGTSNPNLYWYRQAAGRGLQLLFYSVGIGQISSEVPQNLSASRPQDRQFILSSKKLLLSDSGFYLCAGSSRVWGGYTFGSGTRLTVV.

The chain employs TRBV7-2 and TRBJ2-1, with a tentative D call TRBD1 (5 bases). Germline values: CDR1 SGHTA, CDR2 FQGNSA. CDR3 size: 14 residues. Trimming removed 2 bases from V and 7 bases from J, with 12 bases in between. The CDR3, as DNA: TGTGCCAGCAGCTTACCACAGGTAAAGAATGAGCAGTTCTTC. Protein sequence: CASSLPQVKNEQFF.

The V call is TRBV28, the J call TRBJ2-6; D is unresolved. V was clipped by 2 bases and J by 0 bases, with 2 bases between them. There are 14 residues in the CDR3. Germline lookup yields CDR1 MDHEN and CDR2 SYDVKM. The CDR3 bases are TGTGCCAGCAGTTTAGGCTCTGGGGCCAACGTCCTGACTTTC. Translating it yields CASSLGSGANVLTF.

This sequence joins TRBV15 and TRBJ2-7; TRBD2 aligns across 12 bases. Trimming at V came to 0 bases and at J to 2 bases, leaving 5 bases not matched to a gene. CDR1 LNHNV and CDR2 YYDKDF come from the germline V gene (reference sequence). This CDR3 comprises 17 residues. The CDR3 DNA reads TGTGCCACCAGCAGAGATCTCCCTAGCGGGAGGGCCTACGAGCAGTACTTC. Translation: CATSRDLPSGRAYEQYF. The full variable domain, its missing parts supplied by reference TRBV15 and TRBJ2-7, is DAMVIQNPRYQVTQFGKPVTLSCSQTLNHNVMYWYQQKSSQAPKLLFHYYDKDFNNEADTPDNFQSRRPNTSFCFLDIRSPGLGDTAMYLCATSRDLPSGRAYEQYFGPGTRLTVT.

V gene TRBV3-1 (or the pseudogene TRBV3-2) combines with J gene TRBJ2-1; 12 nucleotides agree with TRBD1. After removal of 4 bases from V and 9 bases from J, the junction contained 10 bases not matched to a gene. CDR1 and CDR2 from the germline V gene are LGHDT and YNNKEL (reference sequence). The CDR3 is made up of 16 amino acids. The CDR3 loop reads CASSRRPGQGAVEQFF. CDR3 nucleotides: TGTGCCAGCAGCCGGAGGCCGGGACAGGGGGCAGTTGAGCAGTTCTTC.

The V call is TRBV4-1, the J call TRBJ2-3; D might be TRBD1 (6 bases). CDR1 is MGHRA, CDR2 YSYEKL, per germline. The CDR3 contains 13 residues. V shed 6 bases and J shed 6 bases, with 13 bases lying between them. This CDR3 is CASRKGGTDTQYF. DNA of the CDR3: TGCGCCAGCAGGAAAGGGGGAACCGATACGCAGTATTTT.

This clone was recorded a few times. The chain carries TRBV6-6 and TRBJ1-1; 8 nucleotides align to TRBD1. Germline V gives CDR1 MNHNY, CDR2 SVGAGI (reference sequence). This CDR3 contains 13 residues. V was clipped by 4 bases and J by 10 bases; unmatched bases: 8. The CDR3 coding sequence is TGTGCCAGCAGTTTGACAGGGGTTCATGTAGCTTTCTTT. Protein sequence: CASSLTGVHVAFF.

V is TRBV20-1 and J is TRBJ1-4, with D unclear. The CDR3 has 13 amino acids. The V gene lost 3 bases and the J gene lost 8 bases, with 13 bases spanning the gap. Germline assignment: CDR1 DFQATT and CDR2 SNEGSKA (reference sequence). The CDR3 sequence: CSASGGVKEKLFF. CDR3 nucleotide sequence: TGCAGTGCTAGTGGCGGGGTTAAGGAAAAACTGTTTTTT.

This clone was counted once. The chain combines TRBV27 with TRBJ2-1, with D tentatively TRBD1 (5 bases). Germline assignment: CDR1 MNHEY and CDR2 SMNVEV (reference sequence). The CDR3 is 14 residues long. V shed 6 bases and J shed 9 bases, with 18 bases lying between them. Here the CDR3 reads CASRLGSDNAEQFF. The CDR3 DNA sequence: TGTGCCAGCAGGTTAGGGTCGGACAACGCTGAGCAGTTCTTC.